The 17 T cell receptor beta chains presented below share a single source sample, sequenced in a study of cytomegalovirus exposure and HLA in healthy donors (dated by TCRdb to about 2017). Library construction relied on the immunoSEQ multiplex PCR assay. For the multiplex PCR, a mixture combining 60 forward primers for TCR Vbeta segments and 13 reverse primers for TCR Jbeta segments was used. Imported from immuneACCESS, the table was reduced by TCRdb to in-frame sequences with V and J called. These copies leave out some clones; in studies compared against another copy, an unresolved V gene accounts for under half, and the cause of the remainder is not known. In this sample the table shows about 97,000 clones, 75% of which occur a single time. More than 9% of the sample belongs to the ten largest clones. The sequenced material came from PBMCs. The receptors were gathered from a man between 50 and 59 years old in good health and CMV-seronegative.

This clone was detected only a few times. This sequence joins TRBV5-6 and TRBJ1-4; D is perhaps TRBD1 (5 bases). The V end was cut by 4 bases, the J end by 4 bases, with 14 bases between. The CDR3 runs 15 residues. In germline, CDR1 is SGHDT, CDR2 YYEEEE. The CDR3 region has the DNA TGTGCCAGCAGCCCTTGGAGGGGTTATAATGAAAAACTGTTTTTT. Residues: CASSPWRGYNEKLFF.

The CDR3: CASSGTGLLSYNEQFF. Written as DNA, the CDR3 is TGTGCCAGCAGTGGTACAGGGCTCCTCTCCTACAATGAGCAGTTCTTC. The chain recombines TRBV2 with TRBJ2-1; maybe TRBD1 (6 bases). The germline V gene encodes CDR1 SNHLY and CDR2 FYNNEI. This CDR3 is 16 amino acids long. V was pared by 4 bases and J by 0 bases, with 13 bases between.

The rearrangement uses TRBV9 and TRBJ2-5; the D gene is possibly TRBD2 (5 bases). The CDR3 runs 15 residues. V lost 4 bases and J lost 2, with 15 bases in between. Germline CDR1 is SGDLS and CDR2 is YYNGEE. As DNA, the CDR3 is TGTGCCAGCAGCTCTGGGAGAATGGGACAAGAGACCCAGTACTTC. It specifies CASSSGRMGQETQYF.

The V gene is TRBV5-8, the J gene TRBJ2-5; D perhaps matches TRBD2 (6 bases). CDR3 length: 16 amino acids. The V end was cut by 4 bases, the J end by 2 bases, with 18 bases between. Germline-derived CDR1 and CDR2 are SGHTS and YDEGEE. Written as DNA, the CDR3 is TGTGCCAGCAGCCTAGGTGGGGGGAACTTACAAGAGACCCAGTACTTC. This translates into CASSLGGGNLQETQYF.

The chain recombines TRBV5-1 with TRBJ2-1, with TRBD2 matching over 14 bases. CDR3 size: 18 residues. The germline gives CDR1 SGHRS, CDR2 YFSETQ. V dropped 2 bases and J dropped 7; count of bases not matched to a gene: 11. For the CDR3, the DNA is TGCGCCAGCAGCTTAGGACTAGCGGGGGGCCGAAAGGGGAATGAGCAGTTCTTC. Translated: CASSLGLAGGRKGNEQFF.

The CDR3 bases are TGTGCCAGCAGCTTAGCCTCCGGGGGGCTAACTGAAGCTTTCTTT. Protein sequence: CASSLASGGLTEAFF. This chain links TRBV7-9 with TRBJ1-1; possibly TRBD1 for D (6 bases). Trimming removed 0 bases from V and 5 bases from J, with 13 bases in between. Germline CDR1 reads SEHNR; CDR2 reads FQNEAQ (reference sequence). The length of the CDR3 is 15 residues.

The rearrangement links TRBV6-6 to TRBJ1-6; TRBD1 aligns across 8 bases. CDR1 is MNHNY, CDR2 SVGAGI, per germline (reference sequence). This CDR3 contains 15 residues. V was clipped by 4 bases and J by 17 bases; unmatched bases: 16. In nucleotides, the CDR3 is TGTGCCAGCAGTTTAAATTTTGTAATGGGACAGGTTGTCCACTTT. Protein: CASSLNFVMGQVVHF.

The genes are TRBV5-1 and TRBJ2-7, with D unresolved. Germline V gene lookup returns CDR1 SGHRS and CDR2 YFSETQ. This CDR3 is 14 amino acids long. V was clipped by 6 bases and J by 0 bases, with 13 bases between them. The CDR3 region has the DNA TGCGCCAGCACCCTTTCAACAGACTCCTACGAGCAGTACTTC. This gives the protein CASTLSTDSYEQYF.

V is TRBV9 and J is TRBJ1-2; 7 nucleotides align to TRBD1. V lost 3 bases and J lost 4; bases outside the gene matches: 6. The CDR3 covers 14 residues. CDR1 SGDLS and CDR2 YYNGEE come from the germline V gene. The CDR3 nucleotides read TGTGCCAGCAGCGGGACAGGTTCCCTCTATGGCTACACCTTC. Encoded protein: CASSGTGSLYGYTF.

The chain employs TRBV7-8 and TRBJ1-5; no clear D. This CDR3 contains 17 residues. Trimming stripped 0 bases from V and 4 bases from J, with 16 bases between. Germline CDR1 is SGHVS and CDR2 is FQNEAQ. In nucleotides, the CDR3 is TGTGCCAGCAGCTTAGCGGAGAGGGAAGTACGAAATCAGCCCCAGCATTTT. This encodes CASSLAEREVRNQPQHF. Drawing the rest from reference TRBV7-8 and TRBJ1-5, the complete variable domain is GAGVSQSPRYKVAKRGQDVALRCDPISGHVSLFWYQQALGQGPEFLTYFQNEAQLDKSGLPSDRFFAERPEGSVSTLKIQRTQQEDSAVYLCASSLAEREVRNQPQHFGDGTRLSIL.

V is TRBV10-2 and J is TRBJ2-1; 8 positions match TRBD2. Germline assignment: CDR1 WSHSY and CDR2 SAAADI. The J segment lost 5 bases and the V segment lost 10 bases, leaving 13 bases of the junction unmatched. CDR3 size: 15 residues. The CDR3 DNA sequence: TGCGCCATTACGTCAGCGGGAGTATTCGACAATGAGCAGTTCTTC. Protein: CAITSAGVFDNEQFF.

This clone was counted a single time. V usage is TRBV11-2 and J usage is TRBJ1-2, with TRBD1 as a possible D gene (5 bases). The CDR3 runs to 13 residues. The V end was cut by 4 bases, the J end by 5 bases, with 11 bases between. Germline V gives CDR1 SGHAT, CDR2 FQNNGV. As DNA, the CDR3 is TGTGCCAGCAGCTCCCGTGGGGGGTATGGCTACACCTTC. Amino acids: CASSSRGGYGYTF. Using reference TRBV11-2 and TRBJ1-2 for the parts outside the CDR3, the full variable domain is EAGVAQSPRYKIIEKRQSVAFWCNPISGHATLYWYQQILGQGPKLLIQFQNNGVVDDSQLPKDRFSAERLKGVDSTLKIQPAKLEDSAVYLCASSSRGGYGYTFGSGTRLTVV.

CDR3 bases: TGCGCCAGCAGCTTGGAAAGGACAGGGTACAATGAGCAGTTCTTC. Translated: CASSLERTGYNEQFF. The chain links TRBV5-1 to TRBJ2-1; 8 bases are a match to TRBD1. The CDR3 length is 15 residues. Germline CDR1 is SGHRS and CDR2 is YFSETQ. Unmatched junction bases numbered 3, after V lost 0 bases and J lost 4 bases.

The rearrangement links TRBV19 to TRBJ2-1; 9 bases map to TRBD2. Unmatched junction bases numbered 6, after V lost 5 bases and J lost 7 bases. This CDR3 is built from 14 residues. Germline CDR1 reads LNHDA; CDR2 reads SQIVND (reference sequence). The CDR3 region is CASSLGGRANEQFF. CDR3 bases: TGTGCCAGTAGTCTCGGCGGGAGGGCGAATGAGCAGTTCTTC.

This clone was seen just once. The chain combines TRBV5-1 with TRBJ2-1; the match to TRBD2 covers 8 bases. V shed 0 bases, J shed 10 bases, and the junction held 15 bases outside the gene matches. Germline-derived CDR1 and CDR2 are SGHRS and YFSETQ. This CDR3 has 17 residues. The CDR3 loop reads CASSLEPSGRPPSEQFF. CDR3 nucleotides: TGCGCCAGCAGCTTGGAACCTAGCGGGCGTCCTCCCTCAGAGCAGTTCTTC.

The genes are TRBV2 and TRBJ1-1; TRBD1 aligns across 9 bases. The CDR3 totals 14 residues. The V and J ends lost 6 bases and 1 base, in that order; junction bases with no gene match: 3. Germline values: CDR1 SNHLY, CDR2 FYNNEI. In DNA, the CDR3 is TGTGCCAGCAGGAGGACAGGGGAGAACACTGAAGCTTTCTTT. It codes for CASRRTGENTEAFF. Using reference TRBV2 and TRBJ1-1 for the parts outside the CDR3, the full variable domain is EPEVTQTPSHQVTQMGQEVILRCVPISNHLYFYWYRQILGQKVEFLVSFYNNEISEKSEIFDDQFSVERPDGSNFTLKIRSTKLEDSAMYFCASRRTGENTEAFFGQGTRLTVV.

Concerning this clone itself: The junction departs from the called germline gene at one end, perhaps through a read error. The chain has TRBV5-6 and TRBJ2-3; TRBD1 aligns across 9 bases. Germline V gene data show CDR1 as SGHDT and CDR2 as YYEEEE. The CDR3 runs 16 residues. CDR3 in amino acids: CAGSLVTGGFTDTQYF. DNA for the CDR3: TGTGCCGGCAGCTTGGTGACAGGGGGTTTCACAGATACGCAGTATTTT.